The present TCR beta chain was sequenced within a study of shared clonotypes between healthy human individuals (dated by TCRdb to between 2020 and 2021). General notes on the study: The cohort included three men and a couple of women between 18 and 49 years of age. Between about 0.94 and 8.9 billion PBMCs per donor were obtained by leukapheresis. To estimate repertoire size and how much clonotype sharing occurs between individuals, the study deeply sequenced the blood TCR repertoires of about five healthy adults. For each donor, three plates each were used for CD4 naive and CD4 memory, two plates were used for CD8 naive, and one plate was used for CD8 memory. Different laboratories and diverse techniques were used to prepare libraries and sequence TCR repertoires, to increase sequencing depth and limit assay-specific biases. What the research found in general, with its limitations: Clonotypes shared by all four sorted-subset donors showed higher generation probabilities than non-shared clonotypes. Pairwise subsampling led to the expectation that sequencing depth would affect the degree of clonotype sharing among donors. Estimated clonotype richness was generally larger for naive than for memory subsets. Incomplete sequencing was indicated by rarefaction of sorted-subset datasets, despite the large sequencing depth. The genetic and exposure-history diversity represented was limited by the small number of donors. Sampling was restricted to blood, and TCR repertoires in tissue are likely to differ from TCR repertoires in blood. Approximately 5% of naive CD4, roughly 3.5% of naive CD8, around 2.3% of memory CD4, and around 0.4% of memory CD8 clonotypes were shared across a few donors.

From its cysteine to its phenylalanine, the CDR3 spans 15 amino acids. Only the CDR3 DNA stays, 45 bases, in frame from base 1. After removal of 7 bases from V and 1 base from J, the junction retains 8 bases not matched to a gene. CDR1 and CDR2, looked up from the germline V gene, are MGHDK and SYGVNS. The donors were healthy, HIV-negative adults who had no recently reported acute infections or vaccinations. Every donor was a Caucasian adult residing in Nashville, Tennessee, USA. CD4+ T cells were enriched by magnetic negative selection; naive cells were then positively selected on CD45RA, and the negative fraction formed the memory subset. Blood was obtained by leukapheresis, after which PBMCs were separated by Ficoll-Histopaque density gradient centrifugation and cryopreserved in liquid nitrogen vapor phase. Analytical flow cytometry was used to check the purity and quantity of every magnetically sorted T cell population. Genomic DNA was isolated from each sorted fraction and quantified by UV absorbance on a Nanodrop 2000c.

Using the deep immunoSEQ assay, multiplex PCR amplified TCR CDR3 regions from genomic DNA. For each cell subset, the extracted genomic DNA was distributed evenly across all wells of several immunoSEQ 96-well plates, and each plate served as one replicate. For sorted subsets, each replicate PCR was loaded with around 220 ng genomic DNA, equivalent to about 30,000 T cell genomes. The purified libraries were quantified using a Qubit 3.0 fluorometer, sized with a Bioanalyzer 2100, and then quantified again using the KAPA Library Quantification kit. Every immunoSEQ 96-well plate was sequenced on a dedicated single-read 150-cycle Illumina NextSeq 550 flow cell. In the authors' own workflow: Because only junctional sequences without quality scores were contained in the immunoSEQ output, filtering matching that applied to full-length reads could not be performed. Sequences were annotated with PyIR, a Python wrapper for IgBLAST v1.9, using IMGT germline references to assign V/J genes and CDR3. Reads were removed for weak V/J assignments (E-value above 1e-6), missing CDR3, stop codons, out-of-frame junctions, or ambiguous translated residues. V3J clonotypes were defined as sequences sharing the same inferred V gene, J gene, and CDR3 amino acid sequence. The percentage overlap between two repertoires was calculated by dividing the number of shared unique clonotypes by the size of the smaller repertoire. Richness of each repertoire was evaluated using RTK rarefaction, the Chao1 estimator, and Recon v2.1 estimates of unobserved clonotypes. Generation probabilities were computed with OLGA for all TCRbeta clonotypes obtained by the gDNA method from four donors. TCRdb's version of the immuneACCESS table is confined to in-frame rearrangements and falls short of the full clone set. An unresolved V gene accounts for under half of the shortfall where checked; the remainder is of unknown origin. The DNA gave D and trimming, while V, J and clone size come from that table. The table for this sample lists roughly 2,300,000 clones; 92% of them were counted only once. The top ten clonotypes cover about 0.36% of the sample.

Points on this clone: There is no known antigen for this receptor. Qualities for individual bases were not recorded, and no much larger clone is one base off.

Sequenced input: naive CD4+ T cells from PBMCs. Sample cell subset or site, as interpreted from the label and publication: CD45RA+ positively selected. This TCR was recovered from a man aged 18 to 30 in good health. Some clones in this sample may be carry-over from other donors' samples. This sequence uses TRBV25-1 and TRBJ1-1, with TRBD1 identical over 8 junction bases. The CDR3 sequence is CASTDDRGPNTEAFF. In nucleotide form, the sequence is TGTGCCAGCACTGATGACAGGGGCCCGAACACTGAAGCTTTCTTT.